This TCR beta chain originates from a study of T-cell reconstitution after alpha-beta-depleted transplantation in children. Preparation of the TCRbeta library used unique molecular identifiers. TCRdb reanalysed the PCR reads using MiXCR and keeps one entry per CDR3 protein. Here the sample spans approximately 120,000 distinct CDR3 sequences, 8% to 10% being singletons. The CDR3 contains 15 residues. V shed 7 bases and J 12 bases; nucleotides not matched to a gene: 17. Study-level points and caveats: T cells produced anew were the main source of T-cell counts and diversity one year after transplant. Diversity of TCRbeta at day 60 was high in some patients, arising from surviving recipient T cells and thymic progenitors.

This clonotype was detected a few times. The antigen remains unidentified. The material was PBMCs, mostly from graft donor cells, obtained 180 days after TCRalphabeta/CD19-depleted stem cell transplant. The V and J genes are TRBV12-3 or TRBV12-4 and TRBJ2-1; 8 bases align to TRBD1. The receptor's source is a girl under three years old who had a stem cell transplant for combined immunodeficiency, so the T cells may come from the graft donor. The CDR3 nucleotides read TGTGCCAGCACCCGATCCGGGACAGGTGGGAAGGGGCAGTTCTTC. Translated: CASTRSGTGGKGQFF.